These T cell receptor beta chains were read from a single sample in a study of T cell responses to AZD1222 COVID-19 vaccine. Here immunoSEQ multiplex PCR was the method, and the copy in TCRdb shows in-frame clones only, minus some. Seen here are about 69,000 clones, approximately 82% observed once, and the top ten hold nearly 25%. The sequencing here drew on peripheral blood, taken 28 days after the second AZD1222 dose. The origin of the receptors is an adult who received the AZD1222 COVID-19 vaccine. The conserved cysteine and the conserved F or W are not part of the CDR3 here.

V: TRBV19
J: TRBJ1-5
CDR3: ASSISTGRNSNQPQH

V: TRBV19
J: TRBJ2-5
CDR3: ASNPRQGAETQY

V: TRBV7-8
J: TRBJ1-2
CDR3: ASSLGLGQGHGYT

V: TRBV6-5
J: TRBJ2-7
CDR3: ASSSRSTDDSYEQY

V: TRBV28
J: TRBJ1-1
CDR3: ASSDQGVKAF

V: TRBV4-2
J: TRBJ2-5
CDR3: ASSQGTGPQDRDLETQY

V: TRBV19
J: TRBJ1-6
CDR3: ATHTGRSYNSPLH

V: TRBV4-1
J: TRBJ1-1
CDR3: ASSQSFRGRTEAF

V: TRBV5-1
J: TRBJ2-7
CDR3: ASSLPGTAYEQY

V: TRBV19
J: TRBJ1-4
CDR3: ASAGQRNEKLF

V: TRBV5-1
J: TRBJ2-3
CDR3: ASSMGLAGNTDTQY

V: TRBV30
J: TRBJ2-5
CDR3: ACRGGETQY

V: TRBV24-1
J: TRBJ2-1
CDR3: ATSLGGGPDEQF

V: TRBV11-3
J: TRBJ2-7
CDR3: ASSLGERTSPY

V: TRBV5-1
J: TRBJ2-4
CDR3: ASSLVGGSKNIQY

V: TRBV5-1
J: TRBJ2-2
CDR3: ASSLRGDTGELF

V: TRBV6-1
J: TRBJ1-1
CDR3: ASSGVVDRGLNTEAF

V: TRBV20-1
J: TRBJ2-1
CDR3: SASGGGVYNEQF

V: TRBV19
J: TRBJ2-2
CDR3: ASSMVGARNTGELF

V: TRBV9
J: TRBJ2-2
CDR3: ASGVTGELF

V: TRBV11-2
J: TRBJ1-4
CDR3: ASSLDKRGRPLHEKLF

V: TRBV4-1
J: TRBJ1-2
CDR3: ASSQGQGFSYGYT

V: TRBV6-5
J: TRBJ2-7
CDR3: ASSDSYEQY

V: TRBV5-4
J: TRBJ1-4
CDR3: ASSSPGGEKLF

V: TRBV27
J: TRBJ2-1
CDR3: ASSFQAGYSYNEQF

V: TRBV2
J: TRBJ2-7
CDR3: ASSPSGGIYEQY

V: TRBV7-9
J: TRBJ1-3
CDR3: ASSLDLSGNTIY

V: TRBV4-1
J: TRBJ2-1
CDR3: ASSQVQGARSYNEQF

V: TRBV29-1
J: TRBJ1-3
CDR3: SVQDRGIGNTIY